These 16 T cell receptor beta chains came from one sample sequenced in a study of control samples from healthy donors and cancer patients. The assay was immunoSEQ multiplex PCR, and TCRdb's table has in-frame clones only and misses some. The sample includes over 110,000 clones, 80% to 95% of them seen just once. The sample consisted of blood. These receptor sequences come from a man aged 25 to 40 in good health.

This clone appeared a single time. V and J are TRBV14 and TRBJ1-1; D gene uncertain. The CDR3 contains 16 residues. Trimming removed 0 bases from V and 0 bases from J, with 11 bases in between. The V gene's germline CDR1 is SGHDN and CDR2 FVKESK. Here the CDR3 reads CASSQDLGQMNTEAFF. CDR3 bases: TGTGCCAGCAGCCAAGATTTAGGGCAAATGAACACTGAAGCTTTCTTT.

The V and J genes are TRBV19 and TRBJ2-2; perhaps D is TRBD1 or TRBD2 (6 bases each). This CDR3 spans 14 amino acids. Per germline, CDR1 LNHDA and CDR2 SQIVND (reference sequence). The ends were cut back, 2 bases at V and 8 bases at J, with 12 bases in the middle. The CDR3: CASSILGGTGELFF. In DNA form, the CDR3 reads TGTGCCAGTAGTATACTCGGCGGGACAGGGGAGCTGTTTTTT. The full variable domain, in which reference TRBV19 and TRBJ2-2 provide the parts outside the CDR3, is DGGITQSPKYLFRKEGQNVTLSCEQNLNHDAMYWYRQDPGQGLRLIYYSQIVNDFQKGDIAEGYSVSREKKESFPLTVTSAQKNPTAFYLCASSILGGTGELFFGEGSRLTVL.

The chain carries TRBV6-5 and TRBJ2-1; 8 positions match TRBD2. Trimming cost V 11 bases and J 2 bases; bases outside gene matches: 5. This CDR3 contains 13 residues. Germline CDR1 is MNHEY and CDR2 is SVGAGI. The CDR3 spells CAVRSGAYNEQFF. CDR3 sequence (DNA): TGTGCCGTACGTAGCGGGGCCTACAATGAGCAGTTCTTC.

This clone came up once. The chain is built from TRBV7-9 and TRBJ1-2; 10 positions agree with TRBD1. V lost 5 bases to trimming and J lost 6 bases; unmatched junction nucleotides: 9. From germline, CDR1 is SEHNR and CDR2 FQNEAQ (reference sequence). CDR3 size: 15 residues. The chain's CDR3 is CASSPPDRGRDGYTF. In nucleotides, the CDR3 is TGTGCCAGCAGCCCACCAGACAGGGGGCGCGATGGCTACACCTTC.

V and J are TRBV5-6 and TRBJ1-2, with TRBD1 identical over 7 bases. Germline V gene data show CDR1 as SGHDT and CDR2 as YYEEEE. This CDR3 contains 16 residues. The junction had 15 bases not matched to a gene; V was cut back by 3 bases and J by 7 bases. CDR3 DNA sequence: TGTGCCAGCAGCTCGTGGGCAAAGACAGGGAACAGTGGCTACACCTTC. It codes for CASSSWAKTGNSGYTF. Full variable domain (missing parts from reference TRBV5-6 and TRBJ1-2): DAGVTQSPTHLIKTRGQQVTLRCSPKSGHDTVSWYQQALGQGPQFIFQYYEEEERQRGNFPDRFSGHQFPNYSSELNVNALLLGDSALYLCASSSWAKTGNSGYTFGSGTRLTVV.

V is TRBV25-1 and J is TRBJ2-3; D uncertain. The V end lost 5 bases, the J end lost 0 bases, and 6 bases lay between the germline ends. Looked up from germline, CDR1 is MGHDK and CDR2 is SYGVNS. This CDR3 is built from 13 residues. The chain's CDR3 is CASSQTSTDTQYF. As DNA, the CDR3 is TGTGCCAGCAGTCAGACTAGCACAGATACGCAGTATTTT.

This chain uses TRBV30 with TRBJ2-5, with unresolved D. Looked up from germline, CDR1 is GTSNPN and CDR2 is SVGIG (reference sequence). Trimming stripped 0 bases from V and 4 bases from J, with 9 bases between. The CDR3 is 13 residues long. CDR3 protein: CAWSVGRGETQYF. CDR3 in DNA: TGTGCCTGGAGTGTAGGACGAGGAGAGACCCAGTACTTC.

The chain combines TRBV7-9 with TRBJ2-1, with 7 bases lining up with TRBD2. The CDR3 totals 15 residues. V lost 4 bases, J lost 3 bases, and 6 bases stayed unmatched. Germline CDR1 and CDR2: SEHNR and FQNEAQ (reference sequence). The CDR3 region has the DNA TGTGCCAGCAGCTCAGGACTAGTCGACTACAATGAGCAGTTCTTC. It specifies CASSSGLVDYNEQFF.

This chain's CDR3 is CAISESTGGADGYTF. Written as DNA, the CDR3 is TGTGCCATCAGTGAGTCTACTGGCGGGGCAGACGGCTACACCTTC. The chain combines TRBV10-3 with TRBJ1-2; tentative D call: TRBD1 (5 bases). The CDR3 runs to 15 residues. The ends were cut back, 0 bases at V and 8 bases at J, with 16 bases in the middle. Germline CDR1 is ENHRY and CDR2 is SYGVKD.

The V gene is TRBV28, the J gene TRBJ2-7; D is ambiguous. CDR3 size: 12 residues. The V gene lost 4 bases and the J gene lost 1 base, with 5 bases spanning the gap. Germline CDR1 MDHEN, CDR2 SYDVKM. DNA for the CDR3: TGTGCCAGCAGTTCGCGGTCCTACGAGCAGTACTTC. This encodes CASSSRSYEQYF.

This clone occurred once. The V and J genes are TRBV28 and TRBJ1-6; maybe TRBD1 (5 bases). CDR3 length equals 13 residues. Germline values: CDR1 MDHEN, CDR2 SYDVKM. Trimming took 6 bases from V and 9 from J, leaving 12 bases between them. The CDR3 sequence is CASSVQGASPLHF. The CDR3 bases are TGTGCCAGCAGCGTTCAGGGTGCTTCACCCCTCCACTTT.

The chain has TRBV28 and TRBJ2-7, with 7 bases identical to TRBD1. CDR1 and CDR2 (germline): MDHEN, SYDVKM. This CDR3 region has 14 residues. The ends lost 2 bases at V and 0 bases at J; junction bases unmatched: 1. The DNA for the CDR3 is TGTGCCAGCAGTTTAGGGACAGCCTCCTACGAGCAGTACTTC. It encodes CASSLGTASYEQYF.

CDR3 in amino acids: CASNSGGTSYEQYF. Written as DNA, the CDR3 is TGCGCCAGCAATTCCGGGGGTACTAGCTACGAGCAGTACTTC. J is TRBJ2-7 and V is TRBV5-1; D perhaps matches TRBD2 (6 bases). This CDR3 region has 14 residues. Deletions cut 6 bases from V and 3 bases from J, with 16 bases between. Germline V lookup: CDR1 SGHRS, CDR2 YFSETQ.

The V gene is TRBV6-5, the J gene TRBJ1-6; D remains ambiguous. V gave up 7 bases and J gave up 12 bases, with 10 bases separating them. This CDR3 spans 11 amino acids. Germline V CDR1 and CDR2: MNHEY, SVGAGI. The CDR3 DNA reads as TGTGCCAGCATAACGTCTGGACCCCTCCACTTT. It codes for CASITSGPLHF.

The rearrangement uses TRBV16 and TRBJ1-1, with D hard to call. The CDR3 loop spans 11 amino acids. The V gene lost 4 bases and the J gene lost 4 bases, with 4 bases spanning the gap. Germline CDR1 and CDR2: KGHSY and FQNENV. CDR3 amino acids: CASSPGTEAFF. The CDR3 bases are TGTGCCAGCAGCCCTGGCACTGAAGCTTTCTTT.

The chain's CDR3 is CASSEDRAQVYGYTF. The CDR3, as DNA: TGTGCCAGCAGTGAAGATAGAGCACAGGTCTATGGCTACACCTTC. The gene calls are TRBV6-1 and TRBJ1-2, with D perhaps matching TRBD1 (5 bases). Trimming took 1 base from V and 4 from J, leaving 13 bases between them. The CDR3 consists of 15 residues. From germline, CDR1 is MNHNS and CDR2 SASEGT.